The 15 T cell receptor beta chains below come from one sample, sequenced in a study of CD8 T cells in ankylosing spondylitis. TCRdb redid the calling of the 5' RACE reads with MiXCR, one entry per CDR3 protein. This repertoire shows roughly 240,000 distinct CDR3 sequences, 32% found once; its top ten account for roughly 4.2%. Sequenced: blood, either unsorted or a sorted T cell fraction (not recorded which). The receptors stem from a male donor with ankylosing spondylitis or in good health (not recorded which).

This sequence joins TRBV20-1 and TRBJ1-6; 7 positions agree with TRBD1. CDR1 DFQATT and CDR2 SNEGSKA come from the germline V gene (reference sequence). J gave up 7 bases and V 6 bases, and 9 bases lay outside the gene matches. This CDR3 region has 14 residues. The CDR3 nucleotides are TGCAGTGCAAGAACCGGGACAGTCAATTCACCCCTCCACTTT. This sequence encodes CSARTGTVNSPLHF.

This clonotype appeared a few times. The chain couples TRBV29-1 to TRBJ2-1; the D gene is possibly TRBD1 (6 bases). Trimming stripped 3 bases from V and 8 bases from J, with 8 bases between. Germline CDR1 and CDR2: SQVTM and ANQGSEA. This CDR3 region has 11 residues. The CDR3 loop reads CSVEGADEQFF. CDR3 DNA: TGCAGCGTTGAGGGGGCCGATGAGCAGTTCTTC.

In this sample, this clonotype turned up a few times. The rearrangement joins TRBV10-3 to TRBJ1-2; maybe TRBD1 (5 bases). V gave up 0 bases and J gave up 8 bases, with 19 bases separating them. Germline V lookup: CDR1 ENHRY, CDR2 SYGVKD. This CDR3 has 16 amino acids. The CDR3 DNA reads TGTGCCATCAGTGAGTCCCGGGGGATAGGGGTCGGAGGCTACACCTTC. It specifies CAISESRGIGVGGYTF.

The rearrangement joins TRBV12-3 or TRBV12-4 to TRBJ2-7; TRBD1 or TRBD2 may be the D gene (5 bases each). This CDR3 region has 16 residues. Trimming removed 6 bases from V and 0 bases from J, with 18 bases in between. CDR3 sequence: CASSQYRDGLSYEQYF. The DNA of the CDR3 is TGTGCCAGCAGCCAATATAGGGACGGCCTCTCCTACGAGCAGTACTTC.

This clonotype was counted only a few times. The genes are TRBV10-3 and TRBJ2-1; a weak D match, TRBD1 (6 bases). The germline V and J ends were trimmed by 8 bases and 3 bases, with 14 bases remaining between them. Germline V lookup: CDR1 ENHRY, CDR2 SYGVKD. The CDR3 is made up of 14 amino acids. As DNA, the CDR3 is TGTGCCATCTCTGTGGGGGCCCTCTACAATGAGCAGTTCTTC. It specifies CAISVGALYNEQFF.

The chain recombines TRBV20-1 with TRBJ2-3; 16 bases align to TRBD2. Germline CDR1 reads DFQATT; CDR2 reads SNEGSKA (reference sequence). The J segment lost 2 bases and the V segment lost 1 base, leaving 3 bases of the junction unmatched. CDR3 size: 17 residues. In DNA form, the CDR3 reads TGCAGTGCTAGAGGAGGGACTAGCGGGGGGGACACAGATACGCAGTATTTT. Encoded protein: CSARGGTSGGDTDTQYF.

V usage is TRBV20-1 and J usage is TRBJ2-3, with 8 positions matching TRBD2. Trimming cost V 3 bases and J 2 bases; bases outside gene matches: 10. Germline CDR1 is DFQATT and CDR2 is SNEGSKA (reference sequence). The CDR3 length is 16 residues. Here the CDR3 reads CSASPEERGYTDTQYF. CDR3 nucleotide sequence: TGCAGTGCTAGCCCCGAAGAGCGGGGGTACACAGATACGCAGTATTTT.

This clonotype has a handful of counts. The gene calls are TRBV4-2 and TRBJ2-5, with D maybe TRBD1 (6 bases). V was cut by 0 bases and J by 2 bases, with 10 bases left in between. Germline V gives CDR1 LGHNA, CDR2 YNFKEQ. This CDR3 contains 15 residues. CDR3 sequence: CASSQDRGGQETQYF. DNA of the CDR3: TGTGCCAGCAGCCAAGATAGAGGGGGTCAAGAGACCCAGTACTTC.

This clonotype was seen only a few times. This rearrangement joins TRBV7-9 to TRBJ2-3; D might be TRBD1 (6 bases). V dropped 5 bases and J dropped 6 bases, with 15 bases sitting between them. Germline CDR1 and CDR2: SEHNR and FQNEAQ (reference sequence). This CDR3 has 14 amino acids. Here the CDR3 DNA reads TGTGCCAGCAGCCCTAACGACAGGCGGGATACGCAGTATTTT. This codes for CASSPNDRRDTQYF.

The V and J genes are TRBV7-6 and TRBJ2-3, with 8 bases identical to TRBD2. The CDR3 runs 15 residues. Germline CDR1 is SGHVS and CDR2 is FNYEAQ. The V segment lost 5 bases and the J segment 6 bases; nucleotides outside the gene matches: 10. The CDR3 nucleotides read TGTGCCAGCAGCCCTAGCGGGTTCTGGCGTGATACGCAGTATTTT. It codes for CASSPSGFWRDTQYF.

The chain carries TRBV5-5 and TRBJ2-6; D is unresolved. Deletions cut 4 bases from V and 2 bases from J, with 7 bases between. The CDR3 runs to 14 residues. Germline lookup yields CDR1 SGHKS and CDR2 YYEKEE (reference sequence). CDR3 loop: CASSGEAGANVLTF. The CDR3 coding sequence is TGTGCCAGCAGCGGCGAAGCTGGGGCCAACGTCCTGACTTTC. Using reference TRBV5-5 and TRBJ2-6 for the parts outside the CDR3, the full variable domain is DAGVTQSPTHLIKTRGQQVTLRCSPISGHKSVSWYQQVLGQGPQFIFQYYEKEERGRGNFPDRFSARQFPNYSSELNVNALLLGDSALYLCASSGEAGANVLTFGAGSRLTVL.

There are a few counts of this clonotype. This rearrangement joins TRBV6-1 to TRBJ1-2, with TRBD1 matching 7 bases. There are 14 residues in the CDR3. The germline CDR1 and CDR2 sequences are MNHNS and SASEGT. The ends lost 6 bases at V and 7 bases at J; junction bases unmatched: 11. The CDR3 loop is CASSPGQARGGYTF. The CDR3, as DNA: TGTGCCAGCAGCCCCGGACAGGCGAGGGGTGGCTACACCTTC.

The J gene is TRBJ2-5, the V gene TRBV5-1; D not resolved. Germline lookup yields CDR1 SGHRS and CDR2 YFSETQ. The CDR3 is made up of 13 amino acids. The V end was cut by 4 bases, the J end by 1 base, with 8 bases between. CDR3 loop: CASSSDIQETQYF. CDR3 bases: TGCGCCAGCAGCAGCGACATCCAAGAGACCCAGTACTTC.

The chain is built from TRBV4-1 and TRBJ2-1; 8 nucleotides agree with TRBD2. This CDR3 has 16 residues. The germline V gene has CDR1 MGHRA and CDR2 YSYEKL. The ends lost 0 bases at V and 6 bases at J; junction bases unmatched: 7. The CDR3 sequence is CASSQDISGGLNEQFF. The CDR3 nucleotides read TGCGCCAGCAGCCAAGACATCAGCGGGGGCCTCAATGAGCAGTTCTTC.

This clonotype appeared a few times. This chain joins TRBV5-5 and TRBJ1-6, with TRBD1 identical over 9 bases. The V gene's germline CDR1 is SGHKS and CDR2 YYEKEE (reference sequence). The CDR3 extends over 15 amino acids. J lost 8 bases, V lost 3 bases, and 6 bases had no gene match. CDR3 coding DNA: TGTGCCAGCAGCTCGGCGACAGGGGGTTATTCACCCCTCCACTTT. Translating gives CASSSATGGYSPLHF.